This TCR beta chain was sequenced in a study of blood T cell repertoires in COVID-19. Study-wide context: Researchers got acute and convalescent COVID-19 samples from the United States, Italy and Spain. T cells, B-cell-depleted T cells, or PBMCs provided the cDNA or gDNA that served as material.

The assay was immunoSEQ multiplex PCR, and TCRdb's table has in-frame clones only and misses some. The table records 300,000 to 350,000 clones, 90% of them present only once. The CDR3 spans 15 residues. With V trimmed by 3 bases and J by 4 bases, 3 bases remained unmatched. CDR1 is SGHNT and CDR2 is YENEEA in the germline V gene. Sequenced sample: peripheral blood. The J gene is TRBJ2-1, the V gene TRBV11-3; 10 nucleotides agree with TRBD2. This receptor was taken from a woman aged 25 to 39 with COVID-19, enrolled during active disease. CDR3 coding DNA: TGTGCCAGCAGCTTCCGACTAGCGGGTTACAATGAGCAGTTCTTC. Its translation: CASSFRLAGYNEQFF.